This TCR beta chain was recorded in a study of identical twins. Regarding this clonotype: Its antigen is still unknown.

TCRdb called the 5' RACE reads again in MiXCR, with one record for every CDR3 protein. The repertoire holds about 530,000 distinct CDR3 sequences, with around 22% as singletons. V was pared by 4 bases and J by 0 bases, with 8 bases of the junction left unmatched. Germline V gene sequence: CDR1 MGHRA, CDR2 YSYEKL. This CDR3 comprises 18 residues. Findings and caveats of the study: With beta out-of-frame sequences, excess sharing by twins was weaker. Cross-sectional statistics underpinned the conclusions; the same donors were not followed. Clonotypes of the beta chain that were abundant in cord blood carried fewer insertions (memory repertoires showed none).

These sequences were also reported in another study, on yellow fever vaccine responses in identical twins. As that report states: Vaccine-induced T cell responses in twins were reportedly observed to appear partly convergent, partly personalized.

This clonotype was sampled from a woman between 18 and 29 years old in good health. Sequenced: CD4+ T cells sorted from blood. The gene calls are TRBV4-1 and TRBJ2-2, with 10 positions matching TRBD2. CDR3 nucleotides: TGCGCCAGCAGCCGAGGACTAGCGGAGTCCGCGAACACCGGGGAGCTGTTTTTT. As protein: CASSRGLAESANTGELFF.